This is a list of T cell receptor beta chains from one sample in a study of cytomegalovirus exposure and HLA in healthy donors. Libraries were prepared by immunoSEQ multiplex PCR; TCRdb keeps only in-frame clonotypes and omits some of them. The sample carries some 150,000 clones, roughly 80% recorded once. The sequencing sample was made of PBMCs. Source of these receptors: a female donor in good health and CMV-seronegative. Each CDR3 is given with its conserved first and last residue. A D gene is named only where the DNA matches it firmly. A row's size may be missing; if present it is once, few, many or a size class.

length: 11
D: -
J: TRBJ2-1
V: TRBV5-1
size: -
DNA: TGCGCCAGCAGGGTGGCCAATGAGCAGTTCTTC
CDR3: CASRVANEQFF

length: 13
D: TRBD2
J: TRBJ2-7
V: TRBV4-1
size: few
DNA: TGCGCCAGCAGCCAGGCGGGGGATGACGAGCAGTACTTC
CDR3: CASSQAGDDEQYF

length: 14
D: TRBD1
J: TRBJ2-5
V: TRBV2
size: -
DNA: TGTGCCAGCAGAGGGACAGGGATGGGAGAGACCCAGTACTTC
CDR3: CASRGTGMGETQYF

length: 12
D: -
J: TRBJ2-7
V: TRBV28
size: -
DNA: TGTGCCAGCAGTTTACGGGTCTACGAGCAGTACTTC
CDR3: CASSLRVYEQYF

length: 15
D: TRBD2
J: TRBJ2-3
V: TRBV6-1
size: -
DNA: TGTGCCAGCAGTGGGACTAGCAGCTTCACAGATACGCAGTATTTT
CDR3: CASSGTSSFTDTQYF

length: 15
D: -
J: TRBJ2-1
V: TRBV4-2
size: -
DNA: TGTGCCAGCAGCCAAGATACGAGAGGAGGCAATGAGCAGTTCTTC
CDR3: CASSQDTRGGNEQFF

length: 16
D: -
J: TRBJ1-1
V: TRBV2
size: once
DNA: TGTGCCAGCAGTGTCCCCCCCTCTAGGGGGTCCACTGAAGCTTTCTTT
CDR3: CASSVPPSRGSTEAFF

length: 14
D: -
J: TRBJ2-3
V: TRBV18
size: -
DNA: TGTGCCAGCTCACCGGGGGCAACCACAGATACGCAGTATTTT
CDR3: CASSPGATTDTQYF

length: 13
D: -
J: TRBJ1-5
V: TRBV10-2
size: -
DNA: TGCGCCAGCAGTGTGACAGAGAATCAGCCCCAGCATTTT
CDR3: CASSVTENQPQHF

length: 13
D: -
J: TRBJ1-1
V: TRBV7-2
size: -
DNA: TGTGCCAGCAGCCCAGGGATGAACACTGAAGCTTTCTTT
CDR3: CASSPGMNTEAFF

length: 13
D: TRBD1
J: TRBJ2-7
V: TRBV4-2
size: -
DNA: TGTGCCAGCAGCCAACAGGGGGTCTACGAGCAGTACTTC
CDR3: CASSQQGVYEQYF

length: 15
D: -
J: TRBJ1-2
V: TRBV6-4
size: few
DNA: TGTGCCAGCAGTGAGATGGCAGGCGCTAACTATGGCTACACCTTC
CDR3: CASSEMAGANYGYTF

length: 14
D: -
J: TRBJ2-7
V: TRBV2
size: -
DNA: TGTGCCAGCAGTGCCTCCATGAGCTCCTACGAGCAGTACTTC
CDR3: CASSASMSSYEQYF

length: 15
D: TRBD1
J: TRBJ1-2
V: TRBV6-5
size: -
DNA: TGTGCCAGCAGCTCGGGACAGAAAGCTAACTATGGCTACACCTTC
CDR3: CASSSGQKANYGYTF

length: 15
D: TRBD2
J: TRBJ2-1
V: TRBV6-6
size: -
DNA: TGTGCCAGCACTAGAGCGGGAGAAGGGTACAATGAGCAGTTCTTC
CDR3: CASTRAGEGYNEQFF

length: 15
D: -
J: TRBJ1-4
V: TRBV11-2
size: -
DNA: TGTGCCAGCAGCTTCTCACAGGGTGCTAATGAAAAACTGTTTTTT
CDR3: CASSFSQGANEKLFF